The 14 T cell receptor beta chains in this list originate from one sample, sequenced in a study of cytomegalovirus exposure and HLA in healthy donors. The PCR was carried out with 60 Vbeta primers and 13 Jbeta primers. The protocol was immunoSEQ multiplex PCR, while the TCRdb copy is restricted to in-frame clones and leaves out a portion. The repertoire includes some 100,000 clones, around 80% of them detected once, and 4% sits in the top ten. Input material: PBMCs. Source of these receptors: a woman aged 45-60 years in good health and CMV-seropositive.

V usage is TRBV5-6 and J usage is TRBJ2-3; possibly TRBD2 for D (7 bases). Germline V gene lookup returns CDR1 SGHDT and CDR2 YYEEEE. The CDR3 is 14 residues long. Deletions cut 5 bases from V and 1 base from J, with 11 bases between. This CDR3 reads CASRGGARTDTQYF. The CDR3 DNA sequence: TGTGCCAGCAGAGGGGGGGCCCGCACAGATACGCAGTATTTT.

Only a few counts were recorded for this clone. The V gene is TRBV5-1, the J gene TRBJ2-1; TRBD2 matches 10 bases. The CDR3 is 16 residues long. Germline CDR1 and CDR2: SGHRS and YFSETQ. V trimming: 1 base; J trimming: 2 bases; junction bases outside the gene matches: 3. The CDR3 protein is CASSLRSGGAYNEQFF. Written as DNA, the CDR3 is TGCGCCAGCAGCTTGAGGAGCGGGGGGGCCTACAATGAGCAGTTCTTC.

The CDR3, as DNA: TGTGCCAGCAGCGTTGGTTGGGCCAGTCCATACGAGCAGTACTTC. It is translated as CASSVGWASPYEQYF. The rearrangement uses TRBV5-4 and TRBJ2-7; D is unclear. The CDR3 is made up of 15 amino acids. V lost 4 bases and J lost 4, with 18 bases in between. CDR1 is SGHNT and CDR2 is YYREEE in the germline V gene (reference sequence).

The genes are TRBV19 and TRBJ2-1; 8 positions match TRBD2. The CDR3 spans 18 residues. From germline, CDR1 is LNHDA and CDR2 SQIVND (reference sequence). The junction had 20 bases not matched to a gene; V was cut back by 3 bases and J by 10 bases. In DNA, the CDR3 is TGTGCCAGTAGTATGTATCTAGCGGGCCTTTGGACCCCACGGGAGCAGTTCTTC. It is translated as CASSMYLAGLWTPREQFF. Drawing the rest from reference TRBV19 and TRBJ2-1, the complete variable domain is DGGITQSPKYLFRKEGQNVTLSCEQNLNHDAMYWYRQDPGQGLRLIYYSQIVNDFQKGDIAEGYSVSREKKESFPLTVTSAQKNPTAFYLCASSMYLAGLWTPREQFFGPGTRLTVL.

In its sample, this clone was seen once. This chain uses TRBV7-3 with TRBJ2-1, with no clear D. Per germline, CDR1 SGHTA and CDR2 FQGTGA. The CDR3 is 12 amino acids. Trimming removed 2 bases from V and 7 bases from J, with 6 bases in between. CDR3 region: CASSLGQNEQFF. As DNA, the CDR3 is TGTGCCAGCAGCTTAGGGCAGAATGAGCAGTTCTTC.

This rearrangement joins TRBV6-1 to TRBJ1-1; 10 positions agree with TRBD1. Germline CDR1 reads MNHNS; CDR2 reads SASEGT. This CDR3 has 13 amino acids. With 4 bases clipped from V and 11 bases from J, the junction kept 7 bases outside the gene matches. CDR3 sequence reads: CASSAGTGVRAFF. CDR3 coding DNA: TGTGCCAGCAGTGCCGGGACAGGGGTTAGGGCTTTCTTT.

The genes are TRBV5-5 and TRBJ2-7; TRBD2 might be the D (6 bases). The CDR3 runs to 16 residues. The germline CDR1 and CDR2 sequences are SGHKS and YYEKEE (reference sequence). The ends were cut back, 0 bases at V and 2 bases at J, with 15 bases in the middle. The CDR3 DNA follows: TGTGCCAGCAGCTTGGCCGAGGACTACTCACCCTACGAGCAGTACTTC. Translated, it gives CASSLAEDYSPYEQYF.

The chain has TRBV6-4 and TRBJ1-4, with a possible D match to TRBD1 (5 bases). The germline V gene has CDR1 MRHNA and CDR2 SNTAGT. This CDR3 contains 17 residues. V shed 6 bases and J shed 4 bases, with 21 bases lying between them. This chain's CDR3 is CASSALRARGLNEKLFF. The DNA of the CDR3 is TGTGCCAGCAGCGCCCTCAGGGCTAGGGGTCTTAATGAAAAACTGTTTTTT.

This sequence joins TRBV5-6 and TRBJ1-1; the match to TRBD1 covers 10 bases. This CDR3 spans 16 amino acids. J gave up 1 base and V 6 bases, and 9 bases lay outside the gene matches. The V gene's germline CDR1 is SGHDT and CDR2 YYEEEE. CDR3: CASTAGTGAWNTEAFF. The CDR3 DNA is TGTGCCAGCACGGCCGGGACAGGGGCGTGGAACACTGAAGCTTTCTTT.

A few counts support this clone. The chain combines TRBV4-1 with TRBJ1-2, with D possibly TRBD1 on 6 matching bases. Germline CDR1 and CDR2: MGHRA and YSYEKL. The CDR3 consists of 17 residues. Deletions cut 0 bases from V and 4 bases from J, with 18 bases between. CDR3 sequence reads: CASSQENQGQPPYGYTF. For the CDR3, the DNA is TGCGCCAGCAGCCAAGAGAACCAGGGGCAGCCTCCCTATGGCTACACCTTC.

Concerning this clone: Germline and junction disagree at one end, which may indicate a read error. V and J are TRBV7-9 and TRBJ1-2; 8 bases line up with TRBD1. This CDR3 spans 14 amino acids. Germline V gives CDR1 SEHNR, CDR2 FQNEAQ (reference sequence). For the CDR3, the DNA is TGTTCCAGCAGCCGGGGACAGGCCTTCTATGGCTACACCTTC. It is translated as CSSSRGQAFYGYTF. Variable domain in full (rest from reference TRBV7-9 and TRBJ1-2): DTGVSQNPRHKITKRGQNVTFRCDPISEHNRLYWYRQTLGQGPEFLTYFQNEAQLEKSRLLSDRFSAERPKGSFSTLEIQRTEQGDSAMYLCSSSRGQAFYGYTFGSGTRLTVV.

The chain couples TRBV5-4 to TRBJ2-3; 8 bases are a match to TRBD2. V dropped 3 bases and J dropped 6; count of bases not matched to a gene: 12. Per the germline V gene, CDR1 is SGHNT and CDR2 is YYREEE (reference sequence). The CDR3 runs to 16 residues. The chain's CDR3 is CASSSRLTGGPDTQYF. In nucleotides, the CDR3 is TGTGCCAGCAGCTCCCGTCTAACGGGAGGGCCGGATACGCAGTATTTT.

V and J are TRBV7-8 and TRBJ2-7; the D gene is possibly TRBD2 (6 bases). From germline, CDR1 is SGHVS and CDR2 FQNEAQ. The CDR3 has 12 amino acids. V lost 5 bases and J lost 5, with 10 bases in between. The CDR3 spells CASSLGGDEQYF. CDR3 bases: TGTGCCAGCAGCCTCGGGGGAGACGAGCAGTACTTC.

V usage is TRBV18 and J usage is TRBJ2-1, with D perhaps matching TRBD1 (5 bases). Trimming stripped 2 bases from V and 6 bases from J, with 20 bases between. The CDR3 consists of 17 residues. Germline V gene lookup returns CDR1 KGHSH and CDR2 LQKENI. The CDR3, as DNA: TGTGCCAGCTCACCATGGGCCCCACAGGTCCCGTCCAATGAGCAGTTCTTC. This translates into CASSPWAPQVPSNEQFF.